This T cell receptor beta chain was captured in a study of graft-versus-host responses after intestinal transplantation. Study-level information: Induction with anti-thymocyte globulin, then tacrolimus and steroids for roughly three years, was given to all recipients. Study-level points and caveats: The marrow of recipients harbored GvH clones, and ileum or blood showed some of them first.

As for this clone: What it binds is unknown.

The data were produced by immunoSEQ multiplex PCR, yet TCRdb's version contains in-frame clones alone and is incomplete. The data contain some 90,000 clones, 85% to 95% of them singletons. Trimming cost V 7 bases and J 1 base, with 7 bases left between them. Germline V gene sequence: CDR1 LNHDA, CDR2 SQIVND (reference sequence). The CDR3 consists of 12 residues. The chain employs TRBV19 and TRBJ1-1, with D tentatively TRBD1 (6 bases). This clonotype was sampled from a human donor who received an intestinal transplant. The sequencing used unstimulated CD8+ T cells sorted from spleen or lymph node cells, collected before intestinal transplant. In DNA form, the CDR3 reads TGTGCCAGTAAGACAGGGAACACTGAAGCTTTCTTT. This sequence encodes CASKTGNTEAFF.